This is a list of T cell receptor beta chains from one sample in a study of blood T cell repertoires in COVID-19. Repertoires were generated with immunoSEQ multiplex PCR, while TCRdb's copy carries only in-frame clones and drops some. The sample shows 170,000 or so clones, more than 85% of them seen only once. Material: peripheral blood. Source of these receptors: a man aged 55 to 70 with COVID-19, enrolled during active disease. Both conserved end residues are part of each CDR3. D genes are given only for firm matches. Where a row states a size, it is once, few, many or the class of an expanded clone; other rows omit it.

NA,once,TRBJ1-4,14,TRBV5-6,CASSLGYFNEKLFF,TGTGCCAGCAGCTTGGGATACTTTAATGAAAAACTGTTTTTT
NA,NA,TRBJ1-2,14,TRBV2,CASGGQPAGYGYTF,TGTGCCAGCGGAGGACAGCCTGCTGGCTATGGCTACACCTTC
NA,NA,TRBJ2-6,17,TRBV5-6,CASSLPEGGSGANVLTF,TGTGCCAGCAGCTTACCAGAAGGGGGATCTGGGGCCAACGTCCTGACTTTC
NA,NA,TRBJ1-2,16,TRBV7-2,CASSLTSGHQSYGYTF,TGTGCCAGCAGCTTAACTTCGGGACACCAGTCGTATGGCTACACCTTC
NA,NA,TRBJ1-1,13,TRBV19,CASSPRENTEAFF,TGTGCCAGTAGCCCCCGGGAGAACACTGAAGCTTTCTTT
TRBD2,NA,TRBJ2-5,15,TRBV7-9,CASSLLTSGPRAQYF,TGTGCCAGCAGCTTATTGACTAGCGGGCCCCGGGCCCAGTACTTC
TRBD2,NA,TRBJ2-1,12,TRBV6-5,CASRRTSQEQFF,TGTGCCAGCAGACGGACTAGCCAGGAGCAGTTCTTC
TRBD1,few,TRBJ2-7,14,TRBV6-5,CASSTGQPSYEQYF,TGTGCCAGCAGTACGGGACAGCCCTCCTACGAGCAGTACTTC
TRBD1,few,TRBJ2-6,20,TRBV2,CASSESGIGQGLAGANVLTF,TGTGCCAGCAGTGAATCCGGTATAGGACAGGGGCTAGCTGGGGCCAACGTCCTGACTTTC
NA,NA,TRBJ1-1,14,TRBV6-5,CASSTGNRVTEAFF,TGTGCCAGCAGCACGGGGAACAGGGTTACTGAAGCTTTCTTT
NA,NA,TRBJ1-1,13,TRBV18,CASSPSLNTEAFF,TGTGCCAGCTCACCATCTTTGAACACTGAAGCTTTCTTT
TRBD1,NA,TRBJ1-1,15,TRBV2,CASSDWDSQNTEAFF,TGTGCCAGCAGTGACTGGGACAGCCAGAACACTGAAGCTTTCTTT
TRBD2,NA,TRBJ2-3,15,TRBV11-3,CASSVRGSGSDTQYF,TGTGCCAGCAGCGTCCGCGGGAGTGGGTCAGATACGCAGTATTTT
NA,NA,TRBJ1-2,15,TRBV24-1,CATSDFRQGNYGYTF,TGTGCCACCAGTGATTTCCGGCAGGGTAACTATGGCTACACCTTC
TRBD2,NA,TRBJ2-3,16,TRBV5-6,CASSLTSGGPLGTQYF,TGTGCCAGCAGCCTGACTAGCGGGGGGCCCCTGGGTACGCAGTATTTT
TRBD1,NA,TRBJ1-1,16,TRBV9,CASSVAGEGAQTEAFF,TGTGCCAGCAGCGTAGCCGGCGAGGGGGCGCAGACTGAAGCTTTCTTT
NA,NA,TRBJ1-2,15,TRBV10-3,CAISESKDSRDGYTF,TGTGCCATCAGTGAGTCGAAGGACAGCAGGGATGGCTACACCTTC
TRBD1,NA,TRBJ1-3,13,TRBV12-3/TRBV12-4,CASSPGQGSAIYF,TGTGCCAGCAGTCCTGGACAGGGTAGCGCCATATATTTT
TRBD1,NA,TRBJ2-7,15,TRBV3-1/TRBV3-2,CASSSRGQSPNEQYF,TGTGCCAGCAGCTCAAGGGGACAGAGCCCTAACGAGCAGTACTTC
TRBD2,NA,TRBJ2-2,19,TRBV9,CASSPRGSLAGQNTGELFF,TGTGCCAGCAGCCCCCGGGGGTCTCTAGCGGGCCAGAACACCGGGGAGCTGTTTTTT
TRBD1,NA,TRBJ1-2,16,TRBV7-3,CASSLGQGPTTDGYTF,TGTGCCAGCAGCTTGGGACAGGGCCCCACCACTGATGGCTACACCTTC
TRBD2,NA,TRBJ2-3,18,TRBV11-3,CASSPSQISGGSTDTQYF,TGTGCCAGCAGCCCCAGCCAGATTAGCGGGGGTAGCACAGATACGCAGTATTTT
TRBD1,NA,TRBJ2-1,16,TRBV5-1,CASSPDRDGPTMSTLF,TGCGCCAGCAGCCCTGACAGGGACGGGCCTACAATGAGCACACTCTTC
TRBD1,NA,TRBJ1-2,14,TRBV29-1,CSVERQGEVGGYTF,TGCAGCGTTGAAAGACAGGGGGAGGTGGGTGGCTACACCTTC
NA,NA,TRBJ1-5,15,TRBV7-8,CASSPGLNSNQPQHF,TGTGCCAGCAGCCCTGGACTTAATAGCAATCAGCCCCAGCATTTT
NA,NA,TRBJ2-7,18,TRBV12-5,CASGLAPLVKAHSYEQYF,TGTGCTAGTGGTTTGGCCCCCCTAGTTAAGGCGCACTCCTACGAGCAGTACTTC
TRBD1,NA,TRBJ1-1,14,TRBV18,CASSPGQVHTEAFF,TGTGCCAGCTCACCGGGACAGGTCCACACTGAAGCTTTCTTT